What follows is one T cell receptor (beta chain) and its context. The source of the sample is a study of blood T cell repertoires in COVID-19. Overall study context: From T cells, B-cell-depleted T cells, or PBMCs came the material, which was cDNA or gDNA.

Methods used by the authors: Reference gene primer amplification gave nucleated cell count estimates. TCRdb's copy holds only in-frame clones and misses some; the assay was immunoSEQ multiplex PCR. That table furnishes V, J and clone size, whereas the DNA furnished D and trimming. Among about 400,000 clones listed, approximately 91% were seen once. V was cut by 1 base and J by 7 bases, with 13 bases left in between. This CDR3 region has 14 residues. CDR1 and CDR2 (germline): SNHLY, FYNNEI. V is TRBV2 and J is TRBJ1-2; D is unclear. Sequencing used PBMCs or T cells enriched from blood (not recorded which). The clonotype originates from a woman in her thirties or forties with acute COVID-19. CDR3 loop: CASSEGVRLGGYTF. For the CDR3, the DNA is TGTGCCAGCAGTGAAGGGGTCAGGCTGGGTGGCTACACCTTC.